The clone carrying this T cell receptor beta chain was observed a few times. Its antigen is unknown. TCRdb reprocessed the 5' RACE reads with MiXCR, giving one entry per CDR3 protein. This sample has about 390,000 distinct CDR3 sequences, with around a sixth found just once. This sample is part of a study of T-cell memory formation after mild COVID-19. Study-wide background: Clustering of TCRs was largely donor specific. General study findings and limits: Contracting CD8+ clones were enriched in EMRA, CD4+ mainly in CM and EM. Later expanders leaned CD4+, whereas clones that contracted between day 15 and 85 were balanced CD4/CD8.

V lost 1 base and J 7 bases, leaving 10 bases between the germline ends. The CDR3 is 12 amino acids. Germline V lookup: CDR1 SQVTM, CDR2 ANQGSEA. Sequenced input: PBMCs or a T cell subset sorted from them (not recorded which). This chain connects TRBV29-1 to TRBJ1-1; possible D gene TRBD1, 5 bases. The sequence derives from a man between 18 and 35 years old who had mild COVID-19 (a few samples of this study predate the infection). Cell type and time point are not known. CDR3 DNA sequence: TGCAGCGTTGAAGTGGGGCCCGATGAAGCTTTCTTT. Its protein product is CSVEVGPDEAFF.